This entry lists 8 T cell receptor beta chains sequenced from one sample in a study of T-cell reconstitution after alpha-beta-depleted transplantation in children (TCRdb year 2016). The treatment or condition tag for this specimen amounts to: allogeneic hematopoietic cell transplantation with graft depleted of TCRalphabeta T cells and CD19 B cells. The method was PCR. The sequencer listed for this sample is Illumina HiSeq 2500. To normalize quantification of the TCRbeta repertoire, the TCR libraries were built with molecular barcoding that relied on unique molecular identifiers. The raw public data were reprocessed by TCRdb itself: fastp quality trimming at Q25, MiXCR clonotype calling, in-frame beta chains only. Entries are consolidated by CDR3 protein sequence, retaining the most common genes and DNA. The sample table records approximately 490,000 distinct CDR3 sequences; 10% to 13% of these occur just once. 2% to 2.5% of the sample is held by the ten biggest clonotypes.

Here the sequenced sample was PBMCs, taken before TCRalphabeta/CD19-depleted stem cell transplant. Receptors were obtained from a child younger than 10 with inherited bone marrow failure, due to receive a stem cell transplant.

There are many counts of this clonotype. The chain has TRBV10-3 and TRBJ2-2; TRBD1 might be the D (6 bases). V was cut by 6 bases and J by 0 bases, with 8 bases left in between. This CDR3 comprises 14 residues. CDR1 and CDR2 from the germline V gene are ENHRY and SYGVKD. CDR3 nucleotide sequence: TGTGCCATCAGGCGGACAGCGAACACCGGGGAGCTGTTTTTT. The encoded protein is CAIRRTANTGELFF.

This clonotype was picked up many times. A junction end diverges from the germline sequence, so it may reflect a read error. The chain uses TRBV10-3 and TRBJ1-1, with unresolved D. CDR3 length: 15 residues. Germline loops: CDR1 ENHRY, CDR2 SYGVKD. CDR3 coding DNA: TGTGCCATCAGAGAGTCGGCCCAAACGAACACTGAAGCTTTCTTT. This codes for CAIRESAQTNTEAFF.

The gene calls are TRBV5-6 and TRBJ2-3; D not resolved. Germline values: CDR1 SGHDT, CDR2 YYEEEE. The CDR3 covers 14 residues. V gave up 1 base and J gave up 2 bases, with 8 bases separating them. The CDR3 nucleotides read TGTGCCAGCAGCTTGATCGGAGCCACAGATACGCAGTATTTT. It specifies CASSLIGATDTQYF.

This clonotype was detected ten times or more. J is TRBJ2-4 and V is TRBV5-1; the match to TRBD2 covers 7 bases. Trimming took 4 bases from V and 5 from J; bases not matched to a gene: 6. The germline CDR1 and CDR2 sequences are SGHRS and YFSETQ. This CDR3 has 14 amino acids. In DNA form, the CDR3 reads TGCGCCAGCAGCCGCGGGGGACCAGAAAACATTCAGTACTTC. Its translation is CASSRGGPENIQYF. Together with reference TRBV5-1 and TRBJ2-4, the CDR3 gives the full variable domain: KAGVTQTPRYLIKTRGQQVTLSCSPISGHRSVSWYQQTPGQGLQFLFEYFSETQRNKGNFPGRFSGRQFSNSRSEMNVSTLELGDSALYLCASSRGGPENIQYFGAGTRLSVL.

This clonotype was found many times. This chain uses TRBV12-3 or TRBV12-4 with TRBJ2-3, with 9 bases lining up with TRBD2. The CDR3 spans 15 residues. Trimming cost V 6 bases and J 1 base; bases outside gene matches: 5. The CDR3 loop is CASSALAGGTDTQYF. The CDR3 DNA follows: TGTGCCAGCAGCGCATTAGCGGGAGGCACAGATACGCAGTATTTT.

This sequence joins TRBV4-3 and TRBJ1-1; D is possibly TRBD1 (5 bases). This CDR3 spans 16 amino acids. V was pared by 0 bases and J by 0 bases, with 11 bases between. CDR1 is LGHNA, CDR2 YSLEER, per germline. For the CDR3, the DNA is TGCGCCAGCAGCCAAGATATATCAGGGATGAACACTGAAGCTTTCTTT. Its protein is CASSQDISGMNTEAFF.

This clonotype was counted a few times. The rearrangement links TRBV29-1 to TRBJ2-7, with a tentative D call TRBD2 (5 bases). V dropped 5 bases and J dropped 3 bases, with 11 bases sitting between them. Looked up from germline, CDR1 is SQVTM and CDR2 is ANQGSEA. The CDR3 has 12 amino acids. CDR3 nucleotide sequence: TGCAGCGTTCGGACGGGAATCTACGAGCAGTACTTC. Its protein product is CSVRTGIYEQYF.

This clonotype appeared many times. The chain carries TRBV6-2 or TRBV6-3 and TRBJ2-7; 12 bases fit TRBD2. This CDR3 is 16 amino acids long. Trimming removed 0 bases from V and 2 bases from J; junction bases left unmatched: 2. Germline values: CDR1 MNHEY, CDR2 SVGEGT. The CDR3 reads CASSYSPSGRAYEQYF. DNA for the CDR3: TGTGCCAGCAGTTACTCTCCTAGCGGGAGGGCCTACGAGCAGTACTTC.